The rows below give T cell receptor beta chains drawn from one sample of a study of T-cell memory formation after mild COVID-19. TCRdb re-derived calls from the 5' RACE reads in MiXCR, one entry per CDR3 protein. The table records around 470,000 distinct CDR3 sequences, roughly 20% of them present only once. Material: PBMCs or a T cell subset sorted from them (not recorded which). The receptors here all came from an adult woman who had mild COVID-19 (a few samples of this study predate the infection). Cell type and time point are not known. CDR3s include the opening cysteine and the closing phenylalanine or tryptophan. Fields, in order: CDR3 protein, CDR3 DNA, J gene, D gene, clone size, V gene, CDR3 length. A D gene is named only where the DNA matches it firmly. Some rows mark clone size as missing; the rest say once, few, many or name a class of expanded clone.

CDR3: CASSLYSTGQLNTEAFF; DNA: TGCGCCAGCAGCTTATATTCTACGGGACAGCTGAACACTGAAGCTTTCTTT; J: TRBJ1-1; D: TRBD1; size: -; V: TRBV5-1; length: 17
CDR3: CASSLAQATPSTDTQYF; DNA: TGTGCCAGCAGCTTAGCGCAGGCGACCCCTAGCACAGATACGCAGTATTTT; J: TRBJ2-3; D: -; size: -; V: TRBV7-9; length: 17
CDR3: CASSLIGGEGYTF; DNA: TGTGCCAGCAGTTTAATTGGGGGCGAAGGCTACACCTTC; J: TRBJ1-2; D: -; size: -; V: TRBV27; length: 13
CDR3: CATGQGNSPLHF; DNA: TGTGCCACCGGACAGGGTAATTCACCCCTCCACTTT; J: TRBJ1-6; D: TRBD1; size: -; V: TRBV3-1; length: 12
CDR3: CASSQGDRALDGYTF; DNA: TGTGCCAGCAGCCAAGGGGACAGGGCCCTGGATGGCTACACCTTC; J: TRBJ1-2; D: TRBD1; size: few; V: TRBV4-2; length: 15
CDR3: CASSWASSYEQYF; DNA: TGCGCCAGCAGCTGGGCCAGCTCCTACGAGCAGTACTTC; J: TRBJ2-7; D: -; size: -; V: TRBV5-1; length: 13
CDR3: CASSLGLGTGGFNNEQFF; DNA: TGTGCCAGCAGCTTAGGCCTTGGTACAGGGGGCTTCAACAATGAGCAGTTCTTC; J: TRBJ2-1; D: TRBD1; size: -; V: TRBV13; length: 18
CDR3: CASRRQVGPNTEAFF; DNA: TGTGCCAGCAGACGACAGGTCGGGCCGAACACTGAAGCTTTCTTT; J: TRBJ1-1; D: -; size: -; V: TRBV7-8; length: 15
CDR3: CASSLEGTGDGYTF; DNA: TGTGCCAGCAGCTTAGAGGGGACCGGGGATGGCTACACCTTC; J: TRBJ1-2; D: -; size: few; V: TRBV7-8; length: 14
CDR3: CASSVSGGQGEAFF; DNA: TGTGCCAGCAGTGTTTCGGGAGGACAGGGTGAAGCTTTCTTT; J: TRBJ1-1; D: TRBD1; size: few; V: TRBV6-4; length: 14
CDR3: CSARTEREGPNEQYF; DNA: TGCAGTGCTAGAACCGAGCGGGAGGGCCCCAACGAGCAGTACTTC; J: TRBJ2-7; D: TRBD2; size: -; V: TRBV20-1; length: 15
CDR3: CASTKSGGRNEQFF; DNA: TGTGCCAGCACCAAATCAGGGGGGCGGAATGAGCAGTTCTTC; J: TRBJ2-1; D: -; size: -; V: TRBV7-8; length: 14
CDR3: CATSRDGGQGALGEQYF; DNA: TGTGCCACCAGCAGAGATGGGGGACAGGGGGCCCTAGGGGAGCAGTACTTC; J: TRBJ2-7; D: TRBD1; size: -; V: TRBV15; length: 17
CDR3: CASSSGTRASTDTQYF; DNA: TGTGCCAGCAGTTCAGGGACTCGTGCTAGCACAGATACGCAGTATTTT; J: TRBJ2-3; D: -; size: -; V: TRBV12-3/TRBV12-4; length: 16
CDR3: CSAPEPNYGYTF; DNA: TGCAGTGCCCCCGAGCCAAACTATGGCTACACCTTC; J: TRBJ1-2; D: -; size: -; V: TRBV20-1; length: 12
CDR3: CAWSAGRVKQYF; DNA: TGTGCCTGGAGTGCAGGTCGAGTCAAGCAGTACTTC; J: TRBJ2-7; D: -; size: -; V: TRBV30; length: 12
CDR3: CASSLIGGNEQFF; DNA: TGTGCCAGCTCACTCATAGGTGGCAATGAGCAGTTCTTC; J: TRBJ2-1; D: -; size: many; V: TRBV18; length: 13
CDR3: CASSSRGTSVRNEQYF; DNA: TGTGCCAGCAGCTCTAGGGGGACTTCGGTCCGAAACGAGCAGTACTTC; J: TRBJ2-7; D: -; size: few; V: TRBV11-2; length: 16
CDR3: CASSQEVVRASYTF; DNA: TGTGCCAGCAGCCAAGAGGTAGTGCGGGCCAGCTACACCTTC; J: TRBJ1-2; D: -; size: few; V: TRBV3-1; length: 14
CDR3: CASSQDNGDTEAFF; DNA: TGCGCCAGCAGCCAAGATAACGGAGACACTGAAGCTTTCTTT; J: TRBJ1-1; D: -; size: -; V: TRBV4-1; length: 14
CDR3: CASSPPQASGIYEQYF; DNA: TGTGCCAGCAGCCCACCCCAGGCTAGCGGAATCTACGAGCAGTACTTC; J: TRBJ2-7; D: TRBD2; size: -; V: TRBV9; length: 16
CDR3: CASSPGTRGRGEQFF; DNA: TGTGCCAGCAGTCCTGGGACTAGGGGGCGGGGTGAGCAGTTCTTC; J: TRBJ2-1; D: -; size: -; V: TRBV27; length: 15
CDR3: CASSNPGFGDYGYTF; DNA: TGTGCCAGCAGCAATCCGGGTTTCGGGGACTATGGCTACACCTTC; J: TRBJ1-2; D: -; size: -; V: TRBV5-5; length: 15
CDR3: CASIGGTSYNEQFF; DNA: TGTGCCAGCATCGGGGGTACCTCCTACAATGAGCAGTTCTTC; J: TRBJ2-1; D: -; size: -; V: TRBV2; length: 14
CDR3: CASSQAGLAGDYEQYF; DNA: TGTGCCAGCAGCCAGGCGGGACTAGCGGGGGACTACGAGCAGTACTTC; J: TRBJ2-7; D: TRBD2; size: -; V: TRBV4-2; length: 16
CDR3: CASMGDRGFYEQYF; DNA: TGTGCCAGCATGGGGGACAGGGGCTTCTACGAGCAGTACTTC; J: TRBJ2-7; D: TRBD1; size: -; V: TRBV6-5; length: 14
CDR3: CASRGLSGGEQFF; DNA: TGTGCCAGCAGAGGGCTATCGGGGGGTGAGCAGTTCTTC; J: TRBJ2-1; D: TRBD2; size: -; V: TRBV12-3/TRBV12-4; length: 13
CDR3: CASSAWGQFF; DNA: TGTGCCAGCAGTGCCTGGGGGCAGTTCTTC; J: TRBJ2-1; D: -; size: many; V: TRBV6-5; length: 10
CDR3: CASSYTGEGVTEAFF; DNA: TGTGCCAGCAGTTACACGGGGGAAGGGGTCACTGAAGCTTTCTTT; J: TRBJ1-1; D: -; size: -; V: TRBV6-5; length: 15
CDR3: CSAAGLANYEQYF; DNA: TGCAGTGCCGCGGGACTAGCCAACTACGAGCAGTACTTC; J: TRBJ2-7; D: TRBD2; size: -; V: TRBV20-1; length: 13
CDR3: CATKGQPLYGYTF; DNA: TGTGCCACCAAGGGACAGCCACTCTATGGCTACACCTTC; J: TRBJ1-2; D: TRBD1; size: once; V: TRBV24-1; length: 13
CDR3: CASSPRLGRASWNEQFF; DNA: TGTGCCAGCAGCCCTAGACTCGGGAGGGCCTCGTGGAATGAGCAGTTCTTC; J: TRBJ2-1; D: TRBD2; size: few; V: TRBV7-9; length: 17
CDR3: CASSLRGGYGTEAFF; DNA: TGTGCCAGCAGTTTACGCGGGGGGTACGGGACTGAAGCTTTCTTT; J: TRBJ1-1; D: -; size: -; V: TRBV12-3/TRBV12-4; length: 15